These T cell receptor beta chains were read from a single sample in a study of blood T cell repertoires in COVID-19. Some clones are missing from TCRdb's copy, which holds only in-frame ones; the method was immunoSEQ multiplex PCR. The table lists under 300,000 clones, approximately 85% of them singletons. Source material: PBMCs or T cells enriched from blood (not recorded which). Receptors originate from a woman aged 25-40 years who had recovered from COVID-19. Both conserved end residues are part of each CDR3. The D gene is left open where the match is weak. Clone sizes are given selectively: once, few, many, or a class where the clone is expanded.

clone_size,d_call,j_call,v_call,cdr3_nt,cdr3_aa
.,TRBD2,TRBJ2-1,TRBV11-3,TGTGCCAGCAGCTTAGATATGAGGGGAGGGTCCTACAATGAGCAGTTCTTC,CASSLDMRGGSYNEQFF
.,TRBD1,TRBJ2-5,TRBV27,TGTGCCAGCCTTACTTTTGGACAGGGAGGACAAGAGACCCAGTACTTC,CASLTFGQGGQETQYF
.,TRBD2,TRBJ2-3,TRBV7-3,TGTGCCAGCAGCAGTAGCGGGGGGGCAGGTGATACGCAGTATTTT,CASSSSGGAGDTQYF
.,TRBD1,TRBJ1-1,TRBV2,TGTGCCAGCAGTGACGACAGGGAGAACACTGAAGCTTTCTTT,CASSDDRENTEAFF
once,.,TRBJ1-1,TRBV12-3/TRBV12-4,TGTGCCAGCAGGGTCATACAGGGCTCTGAAGCTTTCTTT,CASRVIQGSEAFF
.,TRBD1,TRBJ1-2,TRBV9,TGTGCCAGCAGCGGGGCCTTTGGGACAGTCGGCTACACCTTC,CASSGAFGTVGYTF
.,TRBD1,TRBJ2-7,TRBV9,TGTGCCAGCGGCAGGGGGTACGAGCAGTACTTC,CASGRGYEQYF
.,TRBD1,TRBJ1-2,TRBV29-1,TGCAGCGTATCTCGACCGGGACAGTTTAACTATGGCTACACCTTC,CSVSRPGQFNYGYTF
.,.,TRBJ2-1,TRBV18,TGTGCCAGCTCCCTCTTGGGGCAGGGGAGCTCCTACAATGAGCAGTTCTTC,CASSLLGQGSSYNEQFF
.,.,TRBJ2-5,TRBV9,TGTGCCAGCAGCGCGCTGATGAGTGGTGAGACCCAGTACTTC,CASSALMSGETQYF
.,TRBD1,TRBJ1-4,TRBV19,TGTGCCAGCAGGACAGGGGGCGCTACGGACGAAAAACTGTTTTTT,CASRTGGATDEKLFF
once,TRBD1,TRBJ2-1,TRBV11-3,TGTGCCAGCAGCTTGGGACAGTTTAATGAGCAGTTCTTC,CASSLGQFNEQFF
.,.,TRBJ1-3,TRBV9,TGTGCCAGCGCAGGAATTGGAAACACCATATATTTT,CASAGIGNTIYF
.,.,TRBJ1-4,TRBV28,TGTGCCAGCAGTTTATGGGGAGGAGAAAAACTGTTTTTT,CASSLWGGEKLFF